These T cell receptor beta chains were read from a single sample in a study of blood T cell repertoires in COVID-19. The assay was immunoSEQ multiplex PCR, and TCRdb's table has in-frame clones only and misses some. The data hold about 670,000 clones, with 80% to 90% observed a single time. Sequenced: peripheral blood. The receptors were gathered from a woman between 18 and 30 years old with acute or convalescent COVID-19. Both conserved end residues are part of each CDR3. Each record gives: D gene, J gene, clone size, V gene, CDR3 protein, CDR3 DNA. The D gene is left open where the match is weak. The size entry is marked missing in some rows and otherwise reads once, few, many or a size class.

TRBD1	TRBJ2-3	-	TRBV7-2	CASSLGATGGLRDTQYF	TGTGCCAGCAGCTTAGGCGCGACAGGGGGCCTGAGAGATACGCAGTATTTT
TRBD1	TRBJ2-3	-	TRBV5-1	CASSWPGQGTDTQYF	TGCGCCAGCAGCTGGCCGGGACAGGGAACAGATACGCAGTATTTT
-	TRBJ2-2	-	TRBV21-1	CASSNGQGNTGELFF	TGTGCCAGCAGCAACGGGCAGGGTAACACCGGGGAGCTGTTTTTT
TRBD1	TRBJ2-7	-	TRBV24-1	CATSDLGGGQGASGGSYEQYF	TGTGCCACCAGTGATTTGGGGGGGGGACAGGGGGCATCAGGTGGGTCCTACGAGCAGTACTTC
TRBD2	TRBJ2-7	-	TRBV4-1	CASSQPYRGDYEQYF	TGCGCCAGCAGCCAACCCTACCGGGGGGACTACGAGCAGTACTTC
-	TRBJ1-2	-	TRBV12-3/TRBV12-4	CASSFGVYGGYTF	TGTGCCAGCAGTTTCGGAGTGTATGGTGGCTACACCTTC
-	TRBJ1-2	-	TRBV5-6	CASSLSGVGGYTF	TGTGCCAGCAGCCTGTCAGGGGTGGGTGGCTACACCTTC
TRBD1	TRBJ1-2	-	TRBV6-2/TRBV6-3	CASSYSSGTGSVYGYTF	TGTGCCAGCAGTTACTCTTCCGGGACAGGATCCGTCTATGGCTACACCTTC
-	TRBJ2-2	few	TRBV30	CAMGRGELFF	TGTGCCATGGGCCGCGGGGAGCTGTTTTTT
TRBD1	TRBJ2-3	-	TRBV5-5	CASSSYRGNTDTQYF	TGTGCCAGCAGCTCCTACAGGGGAAACACAGATACGCAGTATTTT
TRBD1	TRBJ1-1	-	TRBV27	CASSPRTWTGSNTEAFF	TGTGCCAGCAGCCCCCGAACCTGGACAGGGAGTAACACTGAAGCTTTCTTT
-	TRBJ1-1	-	TRBV29-1	CSATGRINTEAFF	TGCAGCGCTACAGGGCGCATCAACACTGAAGCTTTCTTT
-	TRBJ2-3	-	TRBV18	CASSPSGVDTQYF	TGTGCCAGCTCACCGTCGGGAGTGGATACGCAGTATTTT
TRBD1	TRBJ1-1	once	TRBV9	CASSASPGQIF	TGTGCCAGCAGCGCTTCGCCGGGACAGATTTTT
-	TRBJ2-3	-	TRBV11-2	CASSLDRSSDTQYF	TGTGCCAGCAGCTTAGATCGGTCTTCTGATACGCAGTATTTT
TRBD1	TRBJ1-6	-	TRBV19	CASRWGQDRANSPLHF	TGTGCCAGTAGGTGGGGGCAAGACAGGGCGAATTCACCCCTCCACTTT
TRBD1	TRBJ1-2	-	TRBV4-2	CASSQKSQGDVGYTF	TGTGCCAGCAGCCAAAAATCCCAGGGGGATGTAGGCTACACCTTC
TRBD1	TRBJ1-6	-	TRBV12-5	CASGLPGTGWNSPLHF	TGTGCTAGTGGTCTACCCGGGACAGGTTGGAATTCACCCCTCCACTTT
-	TRBJ1-1	-	TRBV6-2/TRBV6-3	CASSYDTGAFF	TGTGCCAGCAGTTACGATACAGGGGCTTTCTTT
-	TRBJ1-2	-	TRBV29-1	CSVGQLNRGNYGYTF	TGCAGCGTAGGACAGCTTAACCGGGGTAACTATGGCTACACCTTC
-	TRBJ1-5	-	TRBV18	CASSLGQLSNQPQHF	TGTGCCAGCTCTCTCGGACAACTCAGCAATCAGCCCCAGCATTTT
-	TRBJ1-6	-	TRBV4-3	CASSQGGNSPLHF	TGCGCCAGCAGCCAAGGCGGGAATTCACCCCTCCACTTT
-	TRBJ2-7	-	TRBV14	CASSSLGQTLYEQYF	TGTGCCAGCAGCTCTCTAGGACAGACGCTCTACGAGCAGTACTTC
-	TRBJ1-2	-	TRBV3-1/TRBV3-2	CASSLRTGLNYGYTF	TGTGCCAGCAGCCTTCGAACAGGGTTGAACTATGGCTACACCTTC
TRBD1	TRBJ1-4	-	TRBV14	CASSSDRVNEKLFF	TGTGCCAGCAGCAGTGACAGGGTCAATGAAAAACTGTTTTTT
-	TRBJ2-6	-	TRBV7-8	CASSRMSGASGANVLTF	TGTGCCAGCAGCCGGATGTCAGGGGCCTCTGGGGCCAACGTCCTGACTTTC
-	TRBJ1-1	-	TRBV12-3/TRBV12-4	CASSRTDYTEAFF	TGTGCCAGCAGTAGGACAGACTACACTGAAGCTTTCTTT
-	TRBJ1-5	-	TRBV25-1	CASSGHPDSQPQHF	TGTGCCAGCAGTGGTCACCCCGATAGTCAGCCCCAGCATTTT
-	TRBJ1-2	-	TRBV4-2	CASSHNPTGITYGYTF	TGTGCCAGCAGCCATAATCCAACCGGGATCACCTATGGCTACACCTTC
-	TRBJ2-5	-	TRBV5-6	CASSLASGVVETQYF	TGTGCCAGCAGCTTGGCGTCAGGGGTCGTAGAGACCCAGTACTTC
TRBD2	TRBJ2-2	-	TRBV11-2	CASSPLAGSGNTGELFF	TGTGCCAGCAGCCCTCTAGCGGGATCCGGGAACACCGGGGAGCTGTTTTTT
TRBD1	TRBJ1-1	-	TRBV4-2	CASSQEQTGATEAFF	TGTGCCAGCAGCCAAGAACAGACAGGGGCGACTGAAGCTTTCTTT
-	TRBJ1-2	-	TRBV12-3/TRBV12-4	CASSPPAGGYTF	TGTGCCAGCAGTCCCCCGGCGGGGGGCTACACCTTC
TRBD1	TRBJ1-2	-	TRBV30	CAWSVSVGQGHF	TGTGCCTGGAGTGTAAGTGTCGGACAGGGCCACTTC
-	TRBJ2-1	-	TRBV12-3/TRBV12-4	CASTRSVGMRQFF	TGTGCCAGCACCCGTTCAGTGGGCATGAGGCAGTTCTTC
TRBD1	TRBJ1-1	-	TRBV2	CASRPRDRVYTEAFF	TGTGCCAGCAGACCCCGGGACAGGGTATACACTGAAGCTTTCTTT
TRBD2	TRBJ2-2	-	TRBV6-5	CASSRTSNTGELFF	TGTGCCAGCAGCAGGACTAGTAACACCGGGGAGCTGTTTTTT
-	TRBJ2-5	-	TRBV12-3/TRBV12-4	CASTHGEKTQYF	TGTGCCAGCACACATGGGGAGAAGACCCAGTACTTC
TRBD1	TRBJ1-1	-	TRBV25-1	CASSNEQGAWTEAFF	TGTGCCAGCAGTAATGAACAGGGGGCTTGGACTGAAGCTTTCTTT
TRBD1	TRBJ1-1	-	TRBV5-4	CASSRGQTNTEAFF	TGTGCCAGCAGCAGGGGACAGACGAACACTGAAGCTTTCTTT
-	TRBJ1-2	-	TRBV2	CASSEAQGSLYGYTF	TGTGCCAGCAGTGAAGCCCAGGGCAGCCTCTATGGCTACACCTTC
-	TRBJ2-7	-	TRBV30	CAWRALGGLEQYF	TGTGCCTGGAGAGCCTTAGGAGGCTTGGAGCAGTACTTC
TRBD2	TRBJ2-2	-	TRBV4-3	CASSQVSGGAGTGELFF	TGCGCCAGCAGCCAAGTTAGCGGGGGGGCCGGGACCGGGGAGCTGTTTTTT
TRBD1	TRBJ2-7	-	TRBV5-4	CASSFPPGTGYEQYF	TGTGCCAGCAGCTTCCCTCCCGGGACAGGGTACGAGCAGTACTTC
-	TRBJ1-2	-	TRBV2	CASSRAETGGTF	TGTGCCAGCAGTCGCGCTGAAACAGGCGGAACCTTC
TRBD1	TRBJ1-6	-	TRBV25-1	CASSESGQGHSPLHF	TGTGCCAGCAGTGAATCTGGACAGGGACATTCACCCCTCCACTTT
-	TRBJ2-2	-	TRBV7-3	CASTETREGVGELFF	TGTGCCAGCACCGAAACAAGAGAGGGGGTAGGGGAGCTGTTTTTT
-	TRBJ2-2	-	TRBV4-1	CASSQDLVSAGYANTGELFF	TGCGCCAGCAGCCAAGATTTAGTTTCCGCAGGGTACGCGAACACCGGGGAGCTGTTTTTT
TRBD2	TRBJ2-7	-	TRBV7-2	CASSSSGTSGGALEQYF	TGTGCCAGCAGCTCCTCCGGGACTAGCGGGGGGGCCCTCGAGCAGTACTTC
-	TRBJ2-1	-	TRBV27	CASSFAEGNEQFF	TGTGCCAGCAGTTTCGCCGAGGGCAATGAGCAGTTCTTC
-	TRBJ1-5	-	TRBV12-3/TRBV12-4	CASQTRDGDPQHF	TGTGCCAGCCAAACGCGGGACGGGGACCCCCAGCATTTT
-	TRBJ1-2	-	TRBV24-1	CATEDSYGYTF	TGTGCCACCGAGGACAGCTATGGCTACACCTTC